The clone carrying this T cell receptor (beta chain) was detected only a few times. Its antigen is unidentified. This specimen belongs to a study of T cell repertoires in cytomegalovirus infection. Study-wide context: In public TCR beta signatures, there were indications of both CMV infection and matching HLA type.

TCRdb re-derived calls from the reads in MiXCR, one entry per CDR3 protein. The sample carries tens of thousands of distinct CDR3 sequences, about 45% recorded once. The germline V gene encodes CDR1 SQVTM and CDR2 ANQGSEA. The CDR3 is 19 amino acids. Losses at the gene ends were 6 bases for V and 2 bases for J; bases not matched to a gene: 20. The TCR originated in a human donor in good health (CMV status not recorded). Some clones in this sample may be carry-over from other donors' samples. The rearrangement joins TRBV29-1 to TRBJ2-1, with 9 positions matching TRBD1. Sequenced material: CD8+ T cells from cultured PBMCs, taken from culture after CMV antigen stimulation. In DNA, the CDR3 is TGCAGCGTGAACCCCACCGCAAATACCCGGGACAGGGCCTACAATGAGCAGTTCTTC. Its translation: CSVNPTANTRDRAYNEQFF.